This TCR beta chain was recovered during a study of T cell responses to AZD1222 COVID-19 vaccine. Study-level points and caveats: White British donors predominated, females outnumbered males, and clonal diversity was possibly underestimated.

Points on this clone: Its antigen is still unknown.

Second-dose recipients at about 4 or about 12 weeks were treated as one pooled group. V shed 1 base and J shed 10 bases, with 3 bases lying between them. The CDR3 sequence is 10 residues long. Germline V gene sequence: CDR1 LGHDT, CDR2 YNNKEL (reference sequence). Some clones are missing from TCRdb's copy, which holds only in-frame ones; the method was immunoSEQ multiplex PCR. The sample has 150,000 to 200,000 clones; approximately 94% are singletons. The rearrangement joins TRBV3-1 (or the pseudogene TRBV3-2) to TRBJ2-3; D call uncertain. The sequences come from peripheral blood, collected 28 days after the second AZD1222 dose. The source of this sequence is an adult who received the AZD1222 COVID-19 vaccine. CDR3 bases: TGTGCCAGCAGCCAAGTTGCGCAGTATTTT. Protein sequence: CASSQVAQYF.